The entry that follows covers one TCR beta chain sequence. The data stem from a study of blood T cell repertoires in COVID-19. Study in general: Sites in the United States, Italy and Spain provided acute and convalescent COVID-19 samples.

Trimming stripped 2 bases from V and 4 bases from J, with 8 bases between. This CDR3 is built from 13 residues. TCRdb's copy holds only in-frame clones and misses some; the assay was immunoSEQ multiplex PCR. The sample lists around 120,000 clones; around nine tenths were seen once. Assignment of participants to cohorts was predicated upon participant-reported clinical history. Sequencing input: PBMCs or T cells enriched from blood (not recorded which). The clonotype originates from a woman between 45 and 65 years old who had recovered from COVID-19. The chain carries TRBV12-3 or TRBV12-4 and TRBJ2-5; D not resolved. CDR3 sequence reads: CASSLPSLETQYF. CDR3 nucleotide sequence: TGTGCCAGCAGTTTACCCAGTTTAGAGACCCAGTACTTC.